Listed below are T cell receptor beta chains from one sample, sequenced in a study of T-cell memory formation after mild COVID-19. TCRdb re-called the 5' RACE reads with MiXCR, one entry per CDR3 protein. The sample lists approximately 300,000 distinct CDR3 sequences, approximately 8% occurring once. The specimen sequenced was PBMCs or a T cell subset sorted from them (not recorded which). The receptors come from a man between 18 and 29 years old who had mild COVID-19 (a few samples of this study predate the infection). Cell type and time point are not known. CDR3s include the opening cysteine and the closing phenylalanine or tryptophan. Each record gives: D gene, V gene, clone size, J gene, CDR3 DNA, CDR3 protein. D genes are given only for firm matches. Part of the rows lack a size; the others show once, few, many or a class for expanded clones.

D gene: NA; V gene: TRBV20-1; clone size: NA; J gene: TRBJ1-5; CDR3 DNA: TGCAGTGCTAGTCAGGGTGGGGGCGGGAGCAATCAGCCCCAGCATTTT; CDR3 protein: CSASQGGGGSNQPQHF
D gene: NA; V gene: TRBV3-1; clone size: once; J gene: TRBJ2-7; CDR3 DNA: TGTGCCAGCAGCCAAACTGACCGAGCCTACGAGCAGTACTTC; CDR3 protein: CASSQTDRAYEQYF
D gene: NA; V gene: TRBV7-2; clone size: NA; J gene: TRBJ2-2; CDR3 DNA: TGTGCCAGCAGCTTTGCCGGGACAACGAACACCGGGGAGCTGTTTTTT; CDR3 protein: CASSFAGTTNTGELFF
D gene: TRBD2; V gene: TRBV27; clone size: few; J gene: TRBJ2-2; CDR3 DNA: TGTGCCAGCAGTTTAGAAGCGGGGGGAAACACCGGGGAGCTGTTTTTT; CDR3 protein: CASSLEAGGNTGELFF
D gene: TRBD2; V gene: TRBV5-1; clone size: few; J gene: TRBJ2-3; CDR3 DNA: TGCGCCAGCAGCTCCTCAGCGGGGAATACAGATACGCAGTATTTT; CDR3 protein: CASSSSAGNTDTQYF
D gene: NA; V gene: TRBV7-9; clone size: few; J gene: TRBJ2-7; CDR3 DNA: TGTGCCAGCAGCTCAACGGCCCCAGGGTCCTACGAGCAGTACTTC; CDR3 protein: CASSSTAPGSYEQYF
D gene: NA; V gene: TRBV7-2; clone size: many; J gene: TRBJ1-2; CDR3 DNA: TGTGCCAGCAGCGTACAGCAGTATGGCTACACCTTC; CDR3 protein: CASSVQQYGYTF
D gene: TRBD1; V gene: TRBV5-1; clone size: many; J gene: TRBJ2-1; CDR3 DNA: TGCGCCAGCAGCTTCTCCCCAGGGGGTGGAGGTGAGCAGTTCTTC; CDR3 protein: CASSFSPGGGGEQFF
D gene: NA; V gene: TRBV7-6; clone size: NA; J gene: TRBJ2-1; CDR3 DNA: TGTGCCAGCAGCTCCCCAGACAGGCGCCTTGGTGAGCAGTTCTTC; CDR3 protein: CASSSPDRRLGEQFF
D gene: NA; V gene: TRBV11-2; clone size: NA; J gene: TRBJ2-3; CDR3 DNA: TGTGCCAGCAGCTTCCAGGGGTGGGGAAGCACAGATACGCAGTATTTT; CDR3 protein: CASSFQGWGSTDTQYF
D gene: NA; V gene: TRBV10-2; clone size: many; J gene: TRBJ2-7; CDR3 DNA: TGCGCCAGCAGCCCCGGGGGATACTACGAGCAGTACTTC; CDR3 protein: CASSPGGYYEQYF
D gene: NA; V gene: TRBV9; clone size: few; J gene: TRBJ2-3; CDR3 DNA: TGTGCCAGCAGCTCATCTCCCCTCACAGATACGCAGTATTTT; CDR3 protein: CASSSSPLTDTQYF
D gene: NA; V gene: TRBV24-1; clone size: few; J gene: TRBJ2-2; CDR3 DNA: TGTGCCACCAGTGATTCCGGGACACCGAACACCGGGGAGCTGTTTTTT; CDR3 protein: CATSDSGTPNTGELFF
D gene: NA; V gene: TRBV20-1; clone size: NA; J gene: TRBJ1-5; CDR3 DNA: TGCAGTGCCAGGTCAGGGGAGGGTCAGCCCCAGCATTTT; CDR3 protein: CSARSGEGQPQHF
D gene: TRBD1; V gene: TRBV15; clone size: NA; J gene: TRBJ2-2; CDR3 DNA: TGTGCCACGAACCGTGACAGGGGGCGAACCGGGGAGCTGTTTTTT; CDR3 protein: CATNRDRGRTGELFF
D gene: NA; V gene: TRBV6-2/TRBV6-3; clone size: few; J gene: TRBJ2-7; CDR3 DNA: TGTGCCAGCAGTTACCTACGGACCGGTTCCTACGAGCAGTACTTC; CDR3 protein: CASSYLRTGSYEQYF
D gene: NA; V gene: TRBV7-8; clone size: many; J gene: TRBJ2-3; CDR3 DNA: TGTGCCAGCAGCTTTTCTAGTGCTAGCACAGATACGCAGTATTTT; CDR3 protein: CASSFSSASTDTQYF
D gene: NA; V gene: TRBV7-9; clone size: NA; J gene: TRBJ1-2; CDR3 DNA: TGTGCCAGCAGCTCCCCGGACTTTAGGGGTGGCCACACCTTC; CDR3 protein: CASSSPDFRGGHTF
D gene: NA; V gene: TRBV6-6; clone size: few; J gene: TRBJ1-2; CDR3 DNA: TGTGCCAGCAGTCCGGCCACCTATGGCTACACCTTC; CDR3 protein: CASSPATYGYTF
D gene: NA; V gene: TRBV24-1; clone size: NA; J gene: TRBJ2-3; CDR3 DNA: TGTGCCACCAGGGGGACCGGTGCCGATACGCAGTATTTT; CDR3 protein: CATRGTGADTQYF
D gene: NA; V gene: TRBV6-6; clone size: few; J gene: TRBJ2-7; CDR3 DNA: TGTGCCAGCGAGGGAGGCTCCTACGAGCAGTACTTC; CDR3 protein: CASEGGSYEQYF
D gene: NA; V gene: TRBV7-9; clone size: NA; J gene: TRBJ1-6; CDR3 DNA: TGTGCCAGCAGCTTTCCTTCAAAACAATCTAATTCACCCCTCCACTTT; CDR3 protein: CASSFPSKQSNSPLHF
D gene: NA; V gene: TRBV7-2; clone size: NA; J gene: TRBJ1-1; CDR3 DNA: TGTGCCAGCAGGCCCGACAGAGGGGCGCAATCTGAAGCTTTCTTT; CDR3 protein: CASRPDRGAQSEAFF
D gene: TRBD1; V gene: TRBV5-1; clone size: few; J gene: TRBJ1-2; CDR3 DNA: TGCGCCAGCAGCCTACCCTCTGACAGGGGCTTCTATGGCTACACCTTC; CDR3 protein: CASSLPSDRGFYGYTF
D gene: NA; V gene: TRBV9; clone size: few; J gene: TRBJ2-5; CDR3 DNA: TGTGCCAGCAGCGGCCGGGGACACGAAAAAGAGACCCAGTACTTC; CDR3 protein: CASSGRGHEKETQYF
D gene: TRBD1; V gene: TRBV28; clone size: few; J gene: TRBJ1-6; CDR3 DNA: TGTGCCAGCAGTTTAAAAGCCGGGACAGGGTCTCTTTCCCTCCACTTT; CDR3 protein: CASSLKAGTGSLSLHF
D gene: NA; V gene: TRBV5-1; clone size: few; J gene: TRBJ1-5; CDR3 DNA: TGCGCCAGCAGCTTGGATCCAGGGCGGAATCAGCCCCAGCATTTT; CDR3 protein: CASSLDPGRNQPQHF
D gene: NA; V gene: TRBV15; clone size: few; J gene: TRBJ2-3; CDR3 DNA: TGTGCCACCAGCAGGGGTGGCAGGGCCCAAACAGATACGCAGTATTTT; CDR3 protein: CATSRGGRAQTDTQYF
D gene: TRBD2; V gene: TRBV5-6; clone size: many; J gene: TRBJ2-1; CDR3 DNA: TGTGCCAGCAGCTGGCCCCGGAGCGGGGGGATGTTTGAGCAGTTCTTC; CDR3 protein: CASSWPRSGGMFEQFF
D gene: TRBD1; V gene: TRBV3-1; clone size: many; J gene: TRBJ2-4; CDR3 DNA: TGTGCCAGCAGCCGAGGGACAGGGGACGGCATTCAGTACTTC; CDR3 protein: CASSRGTGDGIQYF
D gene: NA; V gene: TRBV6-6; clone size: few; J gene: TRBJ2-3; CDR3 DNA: TGTGCCAGCAGTTTCCCGGACTGGGATACGCAGTATTTT; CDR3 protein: CASSFPDWDTQYF
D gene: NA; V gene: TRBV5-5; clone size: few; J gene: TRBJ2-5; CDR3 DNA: TGTGCCAGCAGCTTCGGGGGAGAAGGGGAAGAGACCCAGTACTTC; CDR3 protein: CASSFGGEGEETQYF
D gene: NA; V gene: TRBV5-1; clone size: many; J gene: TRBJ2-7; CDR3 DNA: TGCGCCAGCAGCTTGAATCAGGGCTACTCCTACGAGCAGTACTTC; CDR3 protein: CASSLNQGYSYEQYF
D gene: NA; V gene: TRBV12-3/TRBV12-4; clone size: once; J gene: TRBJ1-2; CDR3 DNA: TGTGCCAGCAGTTTAGCAGCAGGGGTTGGCTACACCTTC; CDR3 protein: CASSLAAGVGYTF
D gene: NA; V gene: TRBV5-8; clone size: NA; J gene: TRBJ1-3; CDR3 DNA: TGTGCCAGCAGCTTGGCAGTAGCCATCGCCGGAAACACCATATATTTT; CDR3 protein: CASSLAVAIAGNTIYF
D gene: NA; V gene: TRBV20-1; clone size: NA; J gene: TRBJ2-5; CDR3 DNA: TGCAGTGCTAGGAGAGGGCTGGGGGAGACCCAGTACTTC; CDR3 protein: CSARRGLGETQYF
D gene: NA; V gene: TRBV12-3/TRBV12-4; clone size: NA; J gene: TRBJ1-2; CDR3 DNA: TGTGCCAGCAGCAACCGCGGGGGCTACACCTTC; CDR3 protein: CASSNRGGYTF
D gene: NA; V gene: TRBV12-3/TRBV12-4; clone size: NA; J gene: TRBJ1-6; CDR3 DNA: TGTGCCAGCAGTCCAGGGGACGGGAGGGGATATAATTCACCCCTCCACTTT; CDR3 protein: CASSPGDGRGYNSPLHF
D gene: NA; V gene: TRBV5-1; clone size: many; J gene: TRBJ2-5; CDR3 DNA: TGCGCCAGCAGGGGGGGCGGAGAGACCCAGTACTTC; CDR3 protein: CASRGGGETQYF
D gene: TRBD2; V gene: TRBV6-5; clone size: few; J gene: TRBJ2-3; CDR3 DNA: TGTGCCAGCAGTTACGGGAGTAGCGGGGGGGCAGATACGCAGTATTTT; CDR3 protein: CASSYGSSGGADTQYF
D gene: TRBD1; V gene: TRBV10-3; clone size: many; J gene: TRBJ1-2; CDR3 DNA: TGTGCCATCTTGGGAGGGGGCAAAAACTATGGCTACACCTTC; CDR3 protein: CAILGGGKNYGYTF
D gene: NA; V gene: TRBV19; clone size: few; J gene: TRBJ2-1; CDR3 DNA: TGTGCCAGCGGTCCACGGGGGTACTACAATGAGCAGTTCTTC; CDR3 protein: CASGPRGYYNEQFF
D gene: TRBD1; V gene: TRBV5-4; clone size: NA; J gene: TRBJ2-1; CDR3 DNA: TGTGCCAGCAGCGCAGGGGGACCCGTCTACAATGAGCAGTTCTTC; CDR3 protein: CASSAGGPVYNEQFF
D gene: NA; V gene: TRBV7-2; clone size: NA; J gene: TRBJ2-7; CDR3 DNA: TGTGCCAGCAGCCTTAGTGCCTCGTACGAGCAGTACTTC; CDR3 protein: CASSLSASYEQYF
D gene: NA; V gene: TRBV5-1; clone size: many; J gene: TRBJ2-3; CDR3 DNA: TGCGCCAGCAGCTTGGAGGCCACAGATACGCAGTATTTT; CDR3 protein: CASSLEATDTQYF
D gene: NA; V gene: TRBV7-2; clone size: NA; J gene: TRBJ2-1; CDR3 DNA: TGTGCCAGCCTAAGATCTCAGGGGAGCTCCTACAATGAGCAGTTCTTC; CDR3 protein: CASLRSQGSSYNEQFF
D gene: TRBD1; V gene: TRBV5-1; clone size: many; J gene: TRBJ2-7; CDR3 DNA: TGCGCCAGCAGCCCAATACAGGGGCTCTCCTACGAGCAGTACTTC; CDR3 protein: CASSPIQGLSYEQYF
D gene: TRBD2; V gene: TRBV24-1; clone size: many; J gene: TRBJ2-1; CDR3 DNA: TGTGCCACCAGTGATCCCCAGCGGGATTCCTACAATGAGCAGTTCTTC; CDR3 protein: CATSDPQRDSYNEQFF
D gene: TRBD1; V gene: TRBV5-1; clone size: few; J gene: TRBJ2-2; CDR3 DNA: TGCGCCAGCATCCGGGACAGTATGGGCGGGGAGCTGTTTTTT; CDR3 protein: CASIRDSMGGELFF
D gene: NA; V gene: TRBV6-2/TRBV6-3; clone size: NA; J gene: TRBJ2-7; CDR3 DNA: TGTGCCAGCAGTTTGCCGACGGGAGAGCACGAGCAGTACTTC; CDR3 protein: CASSLPTGEHEQYF
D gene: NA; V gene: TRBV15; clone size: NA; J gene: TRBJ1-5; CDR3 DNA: TGTGCCACCAGCAGGAGGGATCAGCCCCAGCATTTT; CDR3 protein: CATSRRDQPQHF
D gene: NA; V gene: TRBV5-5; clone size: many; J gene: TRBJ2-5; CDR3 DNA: TGTGCCAGCAGCTTGGCAGGGGACCAAGAGACCCAGTACTTC; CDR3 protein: CASSLAGDQETQYF
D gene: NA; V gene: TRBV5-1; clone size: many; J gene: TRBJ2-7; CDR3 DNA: TGCGCCAGCAGCTTGGCCGGTCTACCCAGCTACGAGCAGTACTTC; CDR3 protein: CASSLAGLPSYEQYF
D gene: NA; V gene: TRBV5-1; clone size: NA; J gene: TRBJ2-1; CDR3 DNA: TGCGCCAGCAGCTTGGGAGGTTCTCCGGGGAGAAATGAGCAGTTCTTC; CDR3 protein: CASSLGGSPGRNEQFF